This passage covers 18 T cell receptor beta chains from one sample sequenced in a study of regulatory T cells in long-lasting Graves disease. HTBI primers from iRepertoire and Arm-PCR of CDR3 regions yielded the TCR beta libraries. A single record per CDR3 protein comes from TCRdb applying MiXCR to the multiplex PCR reads. The sample yields 450,000 to 650,000 distinct CDR3 sequences, 15% to 20% seen once. Specified time point: newly diagnosed GD, antithyroid drugs for less than 3 months. Extracted RNA from PBMCs served as the source of the TCR library. The data were also submitted as part of a second study, on T cells in Graves' hyperthyroidism and ophthalmopathy.

The specimen was peripheral blood mononuclear cells (PBMCs), collected at new diagnosis, from a patient treated with antithyroid drugs. Receptors were obtained from a woman aged 35 to 59 with Graves disease.

Only one count was recorded for this clonotype. This sequence joins TRBV5-5 and TRBJ2-3, with D possibly called TRBD1 or TRBD2 (5 bases each). Between the trimmed V and J ends, which lost 7 bases and 0 bases, there was a span of 12 bases. From germline, CDR1 is SGHKS and CDR2 YYEKEE (reference sequence). The CDR3 is 14 residues long. The CDR3 DNA is TGTGCCAGCTTACGGGACGCTAGCACAGATACGCAGTATTTT. Translation gives CASLRDASTDTQYF. Variable domain in full (rest from reference TRBV5-5 and TRBJ2-3): DAGVTQSPTHLIKTRGQQVTLRCSPISGHKSVSWYQQVLGQGPQFIFQYYEKEERGRGNFPDRFSARQFPNYSSELNVNALLLGDSALYLCASLRDASTDTQYFGPGTRLTVL.

A remark on this clonotype: A read error is possible here, since a much larger clone lies one base away. CDR3 region: CASRYLGRQGAGTGELFF. CDR3 DNA sequence: TGTGCCAGCAGGTACCTTGGGAGACAGGGCGCGGGGACCGGGGAGCTGTTTTTT. The rearrangement joins TRBV28 to TRBJ2-2, with a weak D call TRBD1 (7 bases). Trimming pared 6 bases from V and 5 bases from J, leaving 25 bases between. Germline V gives CDR1 MDHEN, CDR2 SYDVKM. The CDR3 is 18 residues long.

There are many counts of this clonotype. The chain couples TRBV28 to TRBJ2-1, with D tentatively TRBD1 (6 bases). From germline, CDR1 is MDHEN and CDR2 SYDVKM. The CDR3 totals 14 residues. Trimming shortened V by 10 bases and J by 8 bases, and 21 bases separated the two germline ends. CDR3 in DNA: TGTGCCACCAAGGGGTGGGGGCCGCGCGATGAGCAGTTCTTC. Translation gives CATKGWGPRDEQFF.

This clonotype was seen a handful of times. CDR3 region: CASSQGAFYTQYF. CDR3 coding DNA: TGCGCCAGCAGCCAAGGGGCATTTTATACGCAGTATTTT. This chain uses TRBV4-1 with TRBJ2-3; D not certain. The CDR3 runs 13 residues. The germline CDR1 and CDR2 sequences are MGHRA and YSYEKL. V was shortened by 1 base and J by 7 bases, with 9 bases between the two germline ends.

This chain uses TRBV28 with TRBJ1-3; 7 nucleotides match TRBD1. Germline V CDR1 and CDR2: MDHEN, SYDVKM. V shed 10 bases, J shed 4 bases, and the junction held 4 bases outside the gene matches. The CDR3 contains 12 residues. The CDR3 DNA sequence: TGTGCCACACAGGGGCAAGGAAACACCATATATTTT. This codes for CATQGQGNTIYF.

The gene calls are TRBV10-2 and TRBJ2-5, with 7 bases matching TRBD2. Trimming cost V 6 bases and J 2 bases; bases outside gene matches: 6. Germline V gives CDR1 WSHSY, CDR2 SAAADI. The length of the CDR3 is 14 residues. CDR3 protein: CASRLAPGQETQYF. The CDR3 coding sequence is TGCGCCAGCAGACTAGCGCCGGGGCAAGAGACCCAGTACTTC.

V usage is TRBV19 and J usage is TRBJ2-2; TRBD1 matches at 7 bases. The germline V gene has CDR1 LNHDA and CDR2 SQIVND (reference sequence). With V trimmed by 5 bases and J by 6 bases, 9 bases remained unmatched. The CDR3 is 15 residues long. The CDR3 spells CASSSLDRAPGELFF. In DNA form, the CDR3 reads TGTGCCAGTAGTTCTCTAGACAGGGCTCCCGGGGAGCTGTTTTTT.

This clonotype was counted a few times. The chain recombines TRBV14 with TRBJ2-5; no clear D gene. CDR3 length: 15 residues. The V end lost 4 bases, the J end lost 1 base, and 13 bases lay between the germline ends. The germline CDR1 and CDR2 sequences are SGHDN and FVKESK. DNA of the CDR3: TGTGCCAGCAGCCGAAGTAGAGCAGTCCAAGAGACCCAGTACTTC. This codes for CASSRSRAVQETQYF. Full variable domain (remainder filled in from reference TRBV14 and TRBJ2-5): EAGVTQFPSHSVIEKGQTVTLRCDPISGHDNLYWYRRVMGKEIKFLLHFVKESKQDESGMPNNRFLAERTGGTYSTLKVQPAELEDSGVYFCASSRSRAVQETQYFGPGTRLLVL.

The sample holds many counts of this clonotype. This CDR3 is CSAFDRNTEAFF. The CDR3 DNA reads TGCAGTGCCTTTGACAGGAACACTGAAGCTTTCTTT. The chain links TRBV20-1 to TRBJ1-1; TRBD1 is a possible D gene (5 bases). V lost 6 bases, J lost 1 base, and 9 bases lay in between. Germline values: CDR1 DFQATT, CDR2 SNEGSKA (reference sequence). CDR3 size: 12 residues.

This clonotype was counted many times. The genes are TRBV7-2 and TRBJ1-2; D is unresolved. CDR3 length: 14 amino acids. V lost 1 base, J lost 10 bases, and 16 bases lay in between. Germline CDR1 SGHTA, CDR2 FQGNSA. The CDR3 DNA reads as TGTGCCAGCAGCTTAGATCTGGCCGTTTCGGACTACACCTTC. Translating it yields CASSLDLAVSDYTF. The entire variable domain, with the rest obtained from reference TRBV7-2 and TRBJ1-2, is as follows: GAGVSQSPSNKVTEKGKDVELRCDPISGHTALYWYRQSLGQGLEFLIYFQGNSAPDKSGLPSDRFSAERTGGSVSTLTIQRTQQEDSAVYLCASSLDLAVSDYTFGSGTRLTVV.

The gene calls are TRBV7-2 and TRBJ2-3; TRBD2 matches 10 bases. TRBJ2-5 matches the DNA end more closely, so the J call is doubtful. Germline CDR1 is SGHTA and CDR2 is FQGNSA. The CDR3 extends over 15 amino acids. The CDR3 bases are TGTGCCAGCAGCCCCCCAGCGGGGGGGGGGGAGACCCAGTACTTC. Amino acids: CASSPPAGGGETQYF.

The chain is built from TRBV6-5 and TRBJ1-2, with D possibly matching TRBD1 (5 bases). The CDR3 is 15 amino acids. CDR1 is MNHEY, CDR2 SVGAGI, per germline. V gave up 3 bases and J gave up 4 bases, with 15 bases separating them. CDR3 amino acids: CASSYSGTRGYGYTF. DNA of the CDR3: TGTGCCAGCAGTTATTCCGGGACCCGCGGCTATGGCTACACCTTC.

This clonotype was detected many times. The chain has TRBV12-3 or TRBV12-4 and TRBJ2-5, with 14 nucleotides matching TRBD2. J was trimmed by 1 base and V by 5 bases; bases with no gene match: 3. This CDR3 spans 16 amino acids. Here the CDR3 DNA reads TGTGCCAGCAGTGGAGGACTAGCGGGGGGCCAAGAGACCCAGTACTTC. Translation: CASSGGLAGGQETQYF.

This chain links TRBV6-4 with TRBJ2-3; TRBD2 matches 10 bases. Trimming cost V 2 bases and J 5 bases; bases outside gene matches: 4. Germline loops: CDR1 MRHNA, CDR2 SNTAGT. CDR3 length: 15 residues. For the CDR3, the DNA is TGTGCCAGCAGTGACCAGCGGGGGGGCCTAGATACGCAGTATTTT. It encodes CASSDQRGGLDTQYF.

This clonotype was observed a handful of times. V usage is TRBV4-1 and J usage is TRBJ2-2; D is possibly TRBD2 (5 bases). CDR3 length equals 17 residues. CDR1 and CDR2 from the germline V gene are MGHRA and YSYEKL. V gave up 0 bases and J gave up 5 bases, with 16 bases separating them. The CDR3 nucleotides read TGCGCCAGCAGCCAAGAACGGGGAGCCTCCCGGACCGGGGAGCTGTTTTTT. Residues: CASSQERGASRTGELFF.

The chain couples TRBV6-5 to TRBJ1-4; D possibly corresponds to TRBD1 (5 bases). With 2 bases removed from V and 3 bases from J, the gap between germline ends came to 10 bases. Germline CDR1 and CDR2: MNHEY and SVGAGI. The CDR3 length is 15 residues. The CDR3 is CASSYAGLPNEKLFF. The CDR3 DNA is TGTGCCAGCAGTTACGCAGGGTTACCTAATGAAAAACTGTTTTTT.

This clonotype has at least ten counts. The chain recombines TRBV5-1 with TRBJ2-1; 9 nucleotides agree with TRBD1. Germline assignment: CDR1 SGHRS and CDR2 YFSETQ. V lost 7 bases and J lost 9; bases outside the gene matches: 14. CDR3 length: 15 amino acids. The CDR3, as DNA: TGCGCCAGCGGCCCCCGGGACAGGGTTTCCGCTGAGCAGTTCTTC. Translating it yields CASGPRDRVSAEQFF.

This clonotype has ten or more counts. This chain connects TRBV3-1 to TRBJ2-7; D may be TRBD2 (5 bases). The germline V gene encodes CDR1 LGHDT and CDR2 YNNKEL (reference sequence). The V end lost 0 bases, the J end lost 5 bases, and 8 bases lay between the germline ends. CDR3 length: 13 residues. CDR3 in amino acids: CASSQEGRNEQYF. CDR3 nucleotides: TGTGCCAGCAGCCAAGAGGGGAGAAACGAGCAGTACTTC.